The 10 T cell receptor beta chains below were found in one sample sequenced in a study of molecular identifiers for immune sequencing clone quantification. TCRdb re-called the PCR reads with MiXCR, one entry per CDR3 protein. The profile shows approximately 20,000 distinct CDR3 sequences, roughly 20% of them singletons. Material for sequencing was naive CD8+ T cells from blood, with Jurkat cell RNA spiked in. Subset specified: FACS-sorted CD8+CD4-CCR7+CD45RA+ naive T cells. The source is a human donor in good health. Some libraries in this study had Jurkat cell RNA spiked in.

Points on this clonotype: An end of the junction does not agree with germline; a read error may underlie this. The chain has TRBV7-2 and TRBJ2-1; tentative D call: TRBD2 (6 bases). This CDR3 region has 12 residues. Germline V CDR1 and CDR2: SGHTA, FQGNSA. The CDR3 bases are TGTGCCAGTAGTCGGGGGTACAATGAGCAGTCCTTC. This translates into CASSRGYNEQSF.

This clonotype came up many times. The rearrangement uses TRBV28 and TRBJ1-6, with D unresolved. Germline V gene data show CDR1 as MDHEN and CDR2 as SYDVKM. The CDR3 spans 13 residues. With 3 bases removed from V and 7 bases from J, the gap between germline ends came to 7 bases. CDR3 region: CASSFTGNSPLHF. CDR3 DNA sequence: TGTGCCAGCAGTTTCACGGGGAATTCACCCCTCCACTTT. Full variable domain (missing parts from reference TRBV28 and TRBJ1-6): DVKVTQSSRYLVKRTGEKVFLECVQDMDHENMFWYRQDPGLGLRLIYFSYDVKMKEKGDIPEGYSVSREKKERFSLILESASTNQTSMYLCASSFTGNSPLHFGNGTRLTVT.

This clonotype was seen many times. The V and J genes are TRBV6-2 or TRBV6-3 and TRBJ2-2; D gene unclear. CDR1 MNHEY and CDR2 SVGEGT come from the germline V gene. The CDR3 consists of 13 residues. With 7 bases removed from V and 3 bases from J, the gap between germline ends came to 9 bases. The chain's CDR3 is CASTDTYTGELFF. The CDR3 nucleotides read TGTGCCAGCACCGACACCTACACCGGGGAGCTGTTTTTT.

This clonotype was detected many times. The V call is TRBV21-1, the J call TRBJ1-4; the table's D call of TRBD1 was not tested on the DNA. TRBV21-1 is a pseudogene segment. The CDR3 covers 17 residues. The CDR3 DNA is TGTGCCAGCAGCCCTAAAGTGGGACAGCGAAATAATGAAAAACTGTTTTTT. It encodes CASSPKVGQRNNEKLFF.

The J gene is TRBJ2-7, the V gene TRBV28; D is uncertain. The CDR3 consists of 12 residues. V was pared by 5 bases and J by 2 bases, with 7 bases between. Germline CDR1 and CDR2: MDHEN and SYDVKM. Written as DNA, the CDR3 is TGTGCCAGCAGTCTAATCCCCTACGAGCAGTACTTC. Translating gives CASSLIPYEQYF.

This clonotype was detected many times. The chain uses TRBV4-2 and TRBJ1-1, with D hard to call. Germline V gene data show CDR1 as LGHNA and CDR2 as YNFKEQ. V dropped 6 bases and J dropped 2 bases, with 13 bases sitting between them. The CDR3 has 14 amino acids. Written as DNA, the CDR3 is TGTGCCAGCAGGGAAACGACGGGAAACACTGAAGCTTTCTTT. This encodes CASRETTGNTEAFF.

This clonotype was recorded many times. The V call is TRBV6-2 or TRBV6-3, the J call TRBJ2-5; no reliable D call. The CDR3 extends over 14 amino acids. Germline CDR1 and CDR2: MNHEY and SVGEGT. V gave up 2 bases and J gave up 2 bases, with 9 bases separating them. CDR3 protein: CASSYQAEQETQYF. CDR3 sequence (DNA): TGTGCCAGCAGTTACCAGGCAGAACAAGAGACCCAGTACTTC.

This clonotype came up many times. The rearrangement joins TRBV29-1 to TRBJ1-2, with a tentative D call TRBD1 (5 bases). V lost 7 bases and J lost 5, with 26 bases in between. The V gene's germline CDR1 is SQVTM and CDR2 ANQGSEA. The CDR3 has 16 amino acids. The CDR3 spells CSARDSFYGRGYGYTF. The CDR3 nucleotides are TGCAGCGCCCGGGACTCATTTTATGGAAGAGGTTATGGCTACACCTTC.

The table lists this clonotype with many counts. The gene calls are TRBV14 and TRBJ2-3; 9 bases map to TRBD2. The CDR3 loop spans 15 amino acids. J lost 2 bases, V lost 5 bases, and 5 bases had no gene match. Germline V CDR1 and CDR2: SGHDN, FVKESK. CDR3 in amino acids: CASSLTSGATDTQYF. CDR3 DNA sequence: TGTGCCAGCAGCTTGACTAGCGGAGCCACAGATACGCAGTATTTT.

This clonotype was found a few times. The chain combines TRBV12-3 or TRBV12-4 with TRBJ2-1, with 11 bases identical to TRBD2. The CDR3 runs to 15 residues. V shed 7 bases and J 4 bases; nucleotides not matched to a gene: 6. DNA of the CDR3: TGTGCCAGCAACCCTAGCGGGGGGCTTTACAATGAGCAGTTCTTC. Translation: CASNPSGGLYNEQFF.